The following is a T cell receptor (beta chain) sequence with its context. The sample originates from a study of cytomegalovirus exposure and HLA in healthy donors. V lost 4 bases and J lost 1; bases outside the gene matches: 8. This CDR3 is built from 15 residues. In germline, CDR1 is SGHRS, CDR2 YFSETQ. The PCR used 60 Vbeta and 13 Jbeta primers. How the authors handled the data: Among the unique TCR beta chains that a later analysis counted, around 72 million in all, roughly 11 million were shared. TCRdb keeps only in-frame clones here, not all; method: immunoSEQ multiplex PCR. That table is the source of V, J and clone size, and D and trimming were worked out from the DNA. Its table records about 150,000 clones.

The receptor comes from a woman aged 50 to 65 in good health and CMV-seronegative. The chain uses TRBV5-1 and TRBJ2-7, with 7 bases lining up with TRBD1. Material: PBMCs. Here the CDR3 reads CASSPLPGQSYEQYF. In DNA form, the CDR3 reads TGCGCCAGCAGCCCTTTACCGGGACAGTCCTACGAGCAGTACTTC. Full variable domain (remainder filled in from reference TRBV5-1 and TRBJ2-7): KAGVTQTPRYLIKTRGQQVTLSCSPISGHRSVSWYQQTPGQGLQFLFEYFSETQRNKGNFPGRFSGRQFSNSRSEMNVSTLELGDSALYLCASSPLPGQSYEQYFGPGTRLTVT.